This TCR beta chain was recorded in a study of regulatory T cells in long-lasting Graves disease (dated by TCRdb to the early 2020s). Background on the whole study: Patients with newly diagnosed Graves' disease had been on antithyroid drugs for under 3 months. This study used TCR sequencing and RNA sequencing of peripheral blood to compare persistent Graves' disease patients against newly diagnosed Graves' disease patients. The study was registered as a clinical trial and conducted in China. A total of approximately 35 samples underwent TCR sequencing: about 13 from persistent and around 20 from newly diagnosed Graves' disease patients. The study at large found these results: The authors acknowledged the small sample size as a limitation that may reduce accuracy. More public clonotypes were shared among persistent patients (approximately 3,000) than among newly diagnosed patients (approximately 1,000). TRBV28, TRBJ1-2 and TRBJ2-5 were preferentially used in persistent disease, while TRBV20-1 and TRBJ2-1 were favored in newly diagnosed disease. Only the TCR beta chain was sequenced and analyzed. Because the primary lesion, thyroid tissue, could not be accessed, the study looked at peripheral blood alone. Compared with newly diagnosed patients, persistent Graves' disease patients had lower TCR Shannon entropy and fewer highly expanded clones, which suggests clonal expansion.

The time point label on this specimen signifies: newly diagnosed GD, antithyroid drugs for less than 3 months. RNA was extracted from PBMCs in TRIzol for both TCR sequencing and RNA sequencing. The diagnosis of Graves' disease followed American Thyroid Association guidelines. The patients came from an endocrinology department in Xi'an, China. Each patient gave 7 to 9.5 milliliters of peripheral blood, collected in an EDTA anticoagulant tube. Ficoll Paque Plus density gradient separation was used to isolate PBMCs, and no further T cell sorting was performed. An Agilent 2100 Bioanalyzer and agarose gel were used to check RNA quality, while a NanoDrop 2000 measured RNA concentration. This clonotype has ten or more counts. Its antigen is currently not known. Base qualities were left out, and no much larger clone turns up one base away. To prepare the library, multiplex PCR was applied. Sequencing took place on an Illumina HiSeq 4000. TCR beta libraries were built with iRepertoire HTBI primers and Arm-PCR amplification of CDR3 regions. PCR products were gel purified before sequencing. The original methods were these. Gene usage analysis of CDR3 amino acid clonotypes relied on the approximately 60 TRBV and about 15 TRBJ segments identified across samples. Filtered high-quality paired reads were merged into contigs using COPE and FqMerger. BLAST was used to align contigs to the IMGT TRBV, TRBD and TRBJ reference genes, and CDR3 was defined following IMGT. Any clonotype with a frequency above 0.1% was counted as a highly expanded clone. Shannon entropy was used to measure repertoire diversity, and the Gini coefficient was used to measure V-J evenness. A clonotype found in more than one individual was treated as public. TCRdb's own reprocessing of the public reads used fastp at Q25 and MiXCR and kept productive beta chains. Records with the same CDR3 protein are collapsed into one entry carrying the most frequent genes and DNA. TCRdb's processing, not the authors' own work, is the source of the V and J calls. The sample table shows roughly 440,000 distinct CDR3 sequences, and about a sixth are seen once. The ten largest account for 23% of the sample.

V is trimmed back by 2 bases and J by 8 bases, and the junction contains 8 bases that no gene match accounts for. The CDR3 sequence holds 14 residues, the cysteine and phenylalanine included. The read is trimmed to its CDR3 DNA, 42 bases read in frame from base 1. For CDR1 and CDR2, the germline V gene lists ENHRY and SYGVKD. Another study also made use of these data, one on T cells in Graves' hyperthyroidism and ophthalmopathy. As that second study puts it: A patient counted as having stable Graves' hyperthyroidism if no progression to ophthalmopathy occurred over 18 months of follow-up. Hyperthyroidism patients were newly diagnosed, had a disease duration of under 2 months, and were aged 18 to 65 years. Patients with uncontrolled infections, other autoimmune diseases, pregnancy or lactation were excluded. Diagnoses were established on the basis of clinical symptoms, serum thyroxine and TRAb, thyroid ultrasound, and orbital computed tomography. The TCR CDR3 was subjected to a first round of RT-PCR using the HTBI primer set and the Qiagen OneStep RT-PCR kit. Most expanded thyroid clonotypes (frequency above 0.001) were also detected in blood, suggesting blood repertoires may reflect thyroid immune responses. A model built on a 13 V-J signature distinguished ophthalmopathy from stable hyperthyroidism, reaching about 88% sensitivity and approximately 81% specificity in cross-validation and 80%/75% in testing. During validation, the model predicted progression to ophthalmopathy a median of roughly six months ahead of onset, with around 71% sensitivity and about 75% specificity. A discovery cohort of approximately 100 patients, roughly 43 with Graves' ophthalmopathy and under 60 with stable Graves' hyperthyroidism, was used to find distinguishing TCR V-J signatures. Prospective prediction of ophthalmopathy was tested in an independent validation cohort of 18 hyperthyroidism patients and 15 to 17 patients who later progressed to ophthalmopathy. The 90 to 100 discovery patients were randomly divided into training and test sets at a 7:3 ratio. Thyroid tissue and blood T-cell repertoires from more than five Graves' hyperthyroidism patients were also compared in the study. Once sampling was done, hyperthyroidism patients were given methimazole at a starting dose of 30 mg daily, whereas ophthalmopathy patients were given high-dose intravenous methylprednisolone. The libraries were constructed in a second round of multiplex PCR and then size-selected and purified. Libraries were sequenced paired-end with 100 bp reads on an Illumina HiSeq2000. Raw data were processed with SOAPnuke, discarding reads with adapters, uncalled bases, mean Phred below 15, or no exact constant-primer or identifier match. High-quality paired reads were merged using COPE v1.2.5, and each unique nucleotide sequence was defined as a clonotype. Clonotypes were aligned to IMGT TRBV, TRBD and TRBJ reference segments using MiTCR v1.1. The analysis included only V-J combinations with a frequency above 0.0001, which together covered around 99% of the repertoires. A TCS score was defined as the ratio between F50 (clonal expansion) and ExV (chaos), using BLOSUM62-based TCRdist between CDR3 peptides within each V-J. Welch's t-statistics and random forest reduced 500 to 650 V-J features to 13, which were used in a naive Bayes classifier (R e1071). Sample size was not statistically predetermined, and blinding of investigators to group allocation was not performed. According to the paper, TCR Vbeta CDR3 sequencing was carried out on 120 to 150 peripheral blood samples, which came from some 41 ophthalmopathy, 70 to 80 hyperthyroidism and about 17 progressor patients.

The rearranged chain carries TRBV10-3 and TRBJ1-2; TRBD1 lines up with 7 middle nucleotides. This sample comprised peripheral blood mononuclear cells (PBMCs), obtained at new diagnosis, from a patient treated with antithyroid drugs. This clonotype was sampled from a woman aged 18-29 years with Graves disease. Donor details come from another sample of the same person, matched by shared clones. The CDR3 region reads CAISETTRQGGYTF. The bases read TGTGCCATCAGTGAGACCACCCGACAGGGCGGCTACACCTTC.